One and the same sample provided the 13 T cell receptor beta chains below, sequenced in a study of blood T cell repertoires in COVID-19. Repertoires were generated with immunoSEQ multiplex PCR, while TCRdb's copy carries only in-frame clones and drops some. The sample lists roughly 52,000 clones; around 87% were seen once. The sequenced sample was peripheral blood. These receptors all stem from a man over 45 with acute or convalescent COVID-19.

The chain combines TRBV5-1 with TRBJ2-7, with D unresolved. Germline CDR1 SGHRS, CDR2 YFSETQ. Trimming left V 0 bases short and J 1 base short, with 11 bases between. The CDR3 has 15 amino acids. CDR3 bases: TGCGCCAGCAGCTTGGCCTCAACAGCATCCTACGAGCAGTACTTC. Encoded protein: CASSLASTASYEQYF.

V is TRBV12-5 and J is TRBJ1-1, with a weak D call TRBD1 (6 bases). V lost 5 bases, J lost 1 base, and 11 bases lay in between. The CDR3 runs 14 residues. Germline CDR1 and CDR2: LGHNT and FRNRAP. The CDR3 here is CASGPGQWNTEAFF. The CDR3 DNA reads TGTGCTAGTGGTCCTGGACAGTGGAACACTGAAGCTTTCTTT.

The rearrangement joins TRBV4-1 to TRBJ1-6, with D perhaps matching TRBD1 (5 bases). CDR3 length: 17 amino acids. Germline V lookup: CDR1 MGHRA, CDR2 YSYEKL. Trimming removed 2 bases from V and 8 bases from J, with 19 bases in between. This CDR3 reads CASSQPTTGLTDSPLHF. CDR3 sequence (DNA): TGCGCCAGCAGCCAACCTACGACGGGACTTACGGATTCACCCCTCCACTTT.

This sequence joins TRBV7-9 and TRBJ1-4; D ambiguous. Germline V gene data show CDR1 as SEHNR and CDR2 as FQNEAQ (reference sequence). V was cut by 8 bases and J by 7 bases, with 8 bases left in between. This CDR3 is built from 11 residues. The CDR3 here is CASEGGEKLFF. For the CDR3, the DNA is TGTGCCAGCGAGGGTGGTGAAAAACTGTTTTTT.

The chain couples TRBV19 to TRBJ2-7, with 7 bases aligning to TRBD2. The junction had 11 bases not matched to a gene; V was cut back by 6 bases and J by 3 bases. Germline assignment: CDR1 LNHDA and CDR2 SQIVND (reference sequence). There are 15 residues in the CDR3. The CDR3 loop reads CASSTNWPGGYEQYF. The CDR3 DNA reads as TGTGCCAGTAGCACCAATTGGCCGGGGGGCTACGAGCAGTACTTC.

This chain connects TRBV6-5 to TRBJ1-5; D unclear. Trimming left V 8 bases short and J 0 bases short, with 11 bases between. Germline CDR1 is MNHEY and CDR2 is SVGAGI. The CDR3 covers 14 residues. The CDR3 protein is CASLHGDSNQPQHF. Here the CDR3 DNA reads TGTGCCAGCCTCCACGGGGATAGCAATCAGCCCCAGCATTTT.

The V and J genes are TRBV5-1 and TRBJ1-1; 7 bases are a match to TRBD1. The germline CDR1 and CDR2 sequences are SGHRS and YFSETQ. The CDR3 loop spans 13 amino acids. The V and J ends lost 0 bases and 7 bases, in that order; junction bases with no gene match: 3. The CDR3 region is CASSLGQGVEAFF. CDR3 DNA sequence: TGCGCCAGCAGCTTGGGACAGGGCGTTGAAGCTTTCTTT.

This chain uses TRBV5-1 with TRBJ1-4; perhaps TRBD1 as D (6 bases). V was pared by 2 bases and J by 7 bases, with 12 bases between. The CDR3 spans 14 residues. Germline CDR1 and CDR2: SGHRS and YFSETQ. The CDR3 DNA sequence: TGCGCCAGCAGCTTTGGGGGCGCAGGTGAAAAACTGTTTTTT. Residues: CASSFGGAGEKLFF.

This clone was seen only a few times. The rearrangement links TRBV9 to TRBJ2-7; D ambiguous. The CDR3 extends over 14 amino acids. Trimming removed 4 bases at V and 5 bases at J, with 16 bases between. The V gene's germline CDR1 is SGDLS and CDR2 YYNGEE. In nucleotides, the CDR3 is TGTGCCAGCAGCCCCTGGGCTATGAGTGACGAGCAGTACTTC. Protein: CASSPWAMSDEQYF.

The rearrangement uses TRBV7-3 and TRBJ1-2, with TRBD1 matching 8 bases. Germline V gene data show CDR1 as SGHTA and CDR2 as FQGTGA. The V gene end was trimmed by 5 bases and the J gene end by 7 bases; junction bases not matched to a gene: 12. This CDR3 region has 15 residues. CDR3: CASSTGDRLGGGYTF. In DNA form, the CDR3 reads TGTGCCAGCAGCACGGGGGACAGGCTAGGTGGTGGCTACACCTTC.

The chain combines TRBV2 with TRBJ1-4, with D perhaps matching TRBD1 (5 bases). The germline V gene encodes CDR1 SNHLY and CDR2 FYNNEI. V was pared by 7 bases and J by 5 bases, with 14 bases between. The CDR3 loop spans 14 amino acids. CDR3 residues: CASTGDSWNEKLFF. CDR3 nucleotide sequence: TGTGCCAGCACTGGGGACTCTTGGAATGAAAAACTGTTTTTT.

This clone was found a few times. V usage is TRBV7-3 and J usage is TRBJ2-2, with TRBD2 identical over 8 bases. Germline CDR1 and CDR2: SGHTA and FQGTGA. V lost 3 bases, J lost 2 bases, and 5 bases stayed unmatched. The CDR3 loop spans 16 amino acids. CDR3 DNA: TGTGCCAGCAGCTTCGTTGCGGGGGGCAACACCGGGGAGCTGTTTTTT. Amino acid sequence: CASSFVAGGNTGELFF. The full variable domain, rest sourced from reference TRBV7-3 and TRBJ2-2, is GAGVSQTPSNKVTEKGKYVELRCDPISGHTALYWYRQSLGQGPEFLIYFQGTGAADDSGLPNDRFFAVRPEGSVSTLKIQRTERGDSAVYLCASSFVAGGNTGELFFGEGSRLTVL.

This clone was found once. V gene TRBV18 combines with J gene TRBJ2-7; 8 positions match TRBD1. Germline CDR1 and CDR2: KGHSH and LQKENI. J gave up 1 base and V 5 bases, and 4 bases lay outside the gene matches. This CDR3 spans 14 amino acids. The CDR3 spells CASSFGQGSYEQYF. DNA for the CDR3: TGTGCCAGCTCATTCGGACAGGGTTCCTACGAGCAGTACTTC.